This entry lists 29 T cell receptor beta chains sequenced from one sample in a study of blood T cell repertoires in COVID-19. Sequencing used immunoSEQ multiplex PCR; TCRdb keeps in-frame clones, though not all of them. The table records fewer than 400,000 clones, just under 90% of them present only once. The sequencing sample was made of PBMCs or T cells enriched from blood (not recorded which). These TCRs come from a woman between 50 and 59 years old who had recovered from COVID-19.

The CDR3 DNA reads as TGTGCCAGCAGCCCCAGACAGCCCTGGGGCTACACCTTC. Residues: CASSPRQPWGYTF. The chain combines TRBV7-9 with TRBJ1-2, with D tentatively TRBD1 (5 bases). Trimming left V 5 bases short and J 8 bases short, with 15 bases between. Germline loops: CDR1 SEHNR, CDR2 FQNEAQ (reference sequence). The CDR3 length is 13 residues. The whole variable domain, filled in from reference TRBV7-9 and TRBJ1-2, reads DTGVSQNPRHKITKRGQNVTFRCDPISEHNRLYWYRQTLGQGPEFLTYFQNEAQLEKSRLLSDRFSAERPKGSFSTLEIQRTEQGDSAMYLCASSPRQPWGYTFGSGTRLTVV.

The rearrangement joins TRBV5-1 to TRBJ1-3; the match to TRBD1 covers 7 bases. Germline CDR1 and CDR2: SGHRS and YFSETQ. This CDR3 has 13 amino acids. Losses at the gene ends were 4 bases for V and 11 bases for J; bases not matched to a gene: 9. Here the CDR3 reads CASSETGKVAIYF. Here the CDR3 DNA reads TGCGCCAGCAGCGAGACAGGGAAGGTGGCCATATATTTT.

This chain joins TRBV30 and TRBJ2-5; D might be TRBD2 (6 bases). This CDR3 has 15 residues. The V gene lost 5 bases and the J gene lost 2 bases, with 18 bases spanning the gap. From germline, CDR1 is GTSNPN and CDR2 SVGIG (reference sequence). The CDR3 loop reads CAWGLGGATQETQYF. CDR3 DNA: TGTGCCTGGGGACTGGGAGGAGCGACACAAGAGACCCAGTACTTC.

The chain joins TRBV5-8 to TRBJ2-5; no clear D. Germline loops: CDR1 SGHTS, CDR2 YDEGEE. The V gene lost 6 bases and the J gene lost 4 bases, with 16 bases spanning the gap. The CDR3 runs 14 residues. CDR3 DNA: TGTGCCAGCAACAATGGCGGTCTTCTAGAGACCCAGTACTTC. Protein product: CASNNGGLLETQYF.

This clone was observed a handful of times. The chain has TRBV4-1 and TRBJ2-7, with 7 bases that match TRBD1. The CDR3 sequence is 14 residues long. The germline V gene has CDR1 MGHRA and CDR2 YSYEKL. V was pared by 4 bases and J by 4 bases, with 7 bases of the junction left unmatched. DNA for the CDR3: TGCGCCAGCAGCCTAGGGGGCCAATTTTACGAGCAGTACTTC. Its protein is CASSLGGQFYEQYF.

The chain joins TRBV7-2 to TRBJ1-2; D gene unclear. The V and J ends lost 11 bases and 7 bases respectively, with 14 bases between them. CDR3 size: 11 residues. Germline V gene data show CDR1 as SGHTA and CDR2 as FQGNSA. The CDR3 nucleotides read TGTGCCCGTGCTGAGGCGGCTGGCTACACCTTC. Translated: CARAEAAGYTF.

This chain connects TRBV28 to TRBJ2-7; unclear D gene. The germline V gene has CDR1 MDHEN and CDR2 SYDVKM. CDR3 length: 12 residues. V lost 2 bases, J lost 3 bases, and 5 bases lay in between. This CDR3 reads CASSLVGYEQYF. CDR3 nucleotide sequence: TGTGCCAGCAGTTTAGTCGGCTACGAGCAGTACTTC.

V is TRBV6-2 or TRBV6-3 and J is TRBJ2-7; TRBD2 might be the D (5 bases). Trimming removed 2 bases from V and 2 bases from J, with 7 bases in between. The CDR3 has 13 amino acids. The V gene's germline CDR1 is MNHEY and CDR2 SVGEGT. The CDR3 is CASSYLSAYEQYF. The CDR3 DNA reads TGTGCCAGCAGTTACCTTAGCGCCTACGAGCAGTACTTC.

V usage is TRBV5-1 and J usage is TRBJ2-7; D is possibly TRBD2 (6 bases). Per the germline V gene, CDR1 is SGHRS and CDR2 is YFSETQ. The CDR3 runs to 15 residues. Deletions cut 1 base from V and 3 bases from J, with 14 bases between. The CDR3 sequence: CASSLLPGVGYEQYF. CDR3 nucleotides: TGCGCCAGCAGCTTGCTACCGGGGGTCGGCTACGAGCAGTACTTC.

V usage is TRBV30 and J usage is TRBJ2-7, with 7 nucleotides matching TRBD2. The CDR3 is 17 amino acids. V was clipped by 0 bases and J by 3 bases; unmatched bases: 14. Germline CDR1 reads GTSNPN; CDR2 reads SVGIG (reference sequence). CDR3 residues: CAWSVKALGGGGYEQYF. Written as DNA, the CDR3 is TGTGCCTGGAGTGTTAAAGCCCTAGGCGGGGGAGGCTACGAGCAGTACTTC.

The chain carries TRBV19 and TRBJ1-2; TRBD1 agrees at 10 bases. The CDR3 is 13 residues long. Germline V CDR1 and CDR2: LNHDA, SQIVND (reference sequence). Trimming at V came to 7 bases and at J to 5 bases, leaving 4 bases not matched to a gene. The CDR3 sequence is CASTKDRGYGYTF. The CDR3 DNA sequence: TGTGCCAGTACCAAGGACAGGGGGTATGGCTACACCTTC.

The J gene is TRBJ1-4, the V gene TRBV28; a possible D gene is TRBD1 (5 bases). CDR1 is MDHEN and CDR2 is SYDVKM in the germline V gene. V lost 0 bases and J lost 3, with 8 bases in between. The CDR3 consists of 15 residues. The CDR3 sequence is CASSLWAGPNEKLFF. CDR3 bases: TGTGCCAGCAGTTTATGGGCAGGGCCTAATGAAAAACTGTTTTTT.

The V and J genes are TRBV6-5 and TRBJ2-7; TRBD2 might be the D (5 bases). This CDR3 is 12 amino acids long. The germline V gene has CDR1 MNHEY and CDR2 SVGAGI. As DNA, the CDR3 is TGTGCTTCGGGGAACTTTATAAGCGAGCAGTACTTC. Its protein product is CASGNFISEQYF.

J is TRBJ1-6 and V is TRBV7-8; no definite D call. Trimming left V 1 base short and J 8 bases short, with 9 bases between. The CDR3 is made up of 14 amino acids. CDR1 and CDR2 (germline): SGHVS, FQNEAQ. The CDR3 reads CASSLVSPDSPLHF. The DNA for the CDR3 is TGTGCCAGCAGCTTAGTCTCCCCGGATTCACCCCTCCACTTT.

This chain connects TRBV15 to TRBJ1-6, with D possibly matching TRBD1 (6 bases). The V end was cut by 3 bases, the J end by 9 bases, with 12 bases between. Germline V CDR1 and CDR2: LNHNV, YYDKDF (reference sequence). This CDR3 region has 14 residues. CDR3 nucleotide sequence: TGTGCCACCAGCAGGGACAGATCGGTTTCACCCCTCCACTTT. Translating gives CATSRDRSVSPLHF.

About this clone itself: The sample carries other DNA sequences with the same CDR3. V is TRBV18 and J is TRBJ2-7; 10 bases map to TRBD1. The CDR3 loop spans 15 amino acids. V trimming: 3 bases; J trimming: 4 bases; junction bases outside the gene matches: 6. In germline, CDR1 is KGHSH, CDR2 LQKENI. CDR3: CASSPPGQGRYEQYF. CDR3 DNA sequence: TGTGCCAGCTCACCCCCGGGACAGGGGCGGTACGAGCAGTACTTC.

The V call is TRBV28, the J call TRBJ1-2; 9 bases map to TRBD1. Germline CDR1 is MDHEN and CDR2 is SYDVKM. V was clipped by 10 bases and J by 1 base; unmatched bases: 10. The CDR3 sequence is 15 residues long. The CDR3 nucleotides read TGTGCCACCAGGACAGGGGAATTATTTAACTATGGCTACACCTTC. Translated, it gives CATRTGELFNYGYTF.

A single count supports this clone. V usage is TRBV2 and J usage is TRBJ1-2, with 7 bases that match TRBD1. V lost 1 base, J lost 2 bases, and 1 base stayed unmatched. CDR3 length: 14 residues. The germline CDR1 and CDR2 sequences are SNHLY and FYNNEI. The CDR3 DNA reads TGTGCCAGCAGTGAAGAGGGACAGAACTATGGCTACACCTTC. This encodes CASSEEGQNYGYTF.

The chain recombines TRBV19 with TRBJ2-5; 7 nucleotides align to TRBD2. V gave up 1 base and J gave up 4 bases; unmatched junction bases: 0. The V gene's germline CDR1 is LNHDA and CDR2 SQIVND (reference sequence). This CDR3 is built from 13 residues. The CDR3 DNA reads TGTGCCAGTAGTATAGGCGGGGGAGAGACCCAGTACTTC. Translated: CASSIGGGETQYF.

The gene calls are TRBV19 and TRBJ1-1; 8 nucleotides agree with TRBD1. The CDR3 covers 14 residues. Trimming at V came to 3 bases and at J to 6 bases, leaving 6 bases not matched to a gene. CDR1 and CDR2 (germline): LNHDA, SQIVND (reference sequence). CDR3: CASSMGTGFAEAFF. The CDR3 DNA follows: TGTGCCAGTAGTATGGGGACAGGTTTCGCTGAAGCTTTCTTT.

The chain links TRBV5-5 to TRBJ2-7; 11 bases are shared with TRBD1. Germline assignment: CDR1 SGHKS and CDR2 YYEKEE (reference sequence). The CDR3 runs 16 residues. With V trimmed by 5 bases and J by 4 bases, 11 bases remained unmatched. This CDR3 is CASSYTGTGGAYEQYF. The CDR3 nucleotides are TGTGCCAGCAGTTATACCGGGACAGGGGGAGCTTACGAGCAGTACTTC.

The sample holds a few counts of this clone. This chain uses TRBV11-1 with TRBJ2-7, with 7 bases identical to TRBD2. The V and J ends lost 5 bases and 3 bases, in that order; junction bases with no gene match: 10. Germline loops: CDR1 SGHAT, CDR2 FQDESV (reference sequence). This CDR3 has 15 residues. The chain's CDR3 is CASSRAGRTYYEQYF. In DNA, the CDR3 is TGTGCCAGCAGCAGAGCGGGGAGGACGTACTACGAGCAGTACTTC. Together with reference TRBV11-1 and TRBJ2-7, the CDR3 gives the full variable domain: EAEVAQSPRYKITEKSQAVAFWCDPISGHATLYWYRQILGQGPELLVQFQDESVVDDSQLPKDRFSAERLKGVDSTLKIQPAELGDSAMYLCASSRAGRTYYEQYFGPGTRLTVT.

The chain employs TRBV2 and TRBJ2-3, with 8 bases fitting TRBD2. J gave up 3 bases and V 8 bases, and 10 bases lay outside the gene matches. This CDR3 has 15 residues. Germline V gene sequence: CDR1 SNHLY, CDR2 FYNNEI. CDR3 amino acids: CASGKTGLDTDTQYF. CDR3 sequence (DNA): TGTGCCAGCGGAAAAACGGGACTAGATACAGATACGCAGTATTTT.

Only a few counts were recorded for this clone. J is TRBJ1-6 and V is TRBV20-1; 7 nucleotides line up with TRBD1. Germline loops: CDR1 DFQATT, CDR2 SNEGSKA (reference sequence). After removal of 3 bases from V and 7 bases from J, the junction contained 15 bases not matched to a gene. The CDR3 is 17 residues long. The CDR3 reads CSASPRTGQMGNSPLHF. Written as DNA, the CDR3 is TGCAGTGCTAGTCCTCGGACAGGCCAAATGGGGAATTCACCCCTCCACTTT.

A single count supports this clone. CDR3 DNA: TGTGCCAGCAGCCCCCTAGCCTTAGGGTCCCTGAACAATGAGCAGTTCTTC. It specifies CASSPLALGSLNNEQFF. The chain has TRBV7-8 and TRBJ2-1; TRBD2 is a possible D gene (5 bases). CDR1 SGHVS and CDR2 FQNEAQ come from the germline V gene. Trimming cost V 5 bases and J 5 bases, with 22 bases left between them. This CDR3 is 17 amino acids long.

This chain links TRBV5-1 with TRBJ1-2; unclear D gene. The CDR3 sequence is 18 residues long. CDR1 is SGHRS, CDR2 YFSETQ, per germline. V was pared by 0 bases and J by 4 bases, with 22 bases between. CDR3 in amino acids: CASSLDPTSSGGSYGYTF. The CDR3 DNA is TGCGCCAGCAGCTTGGACCCCACAAGCTCTGGCGGCTCCTATGGCTACACCTTC. Full variable domain (outside the CDR3, taken from reference TRBV5-1 and TRBJ1-2): KAGVTQTPRYLIKTRGQQVTLSCSPISGHRSVSWYQQTPGQGLQFLFEYFSETQRNKGNFPGRFSGRQFSNSRSEMNVSTLELGDSALYLCASSLDPTSSGGSYGYTFGSGTRLTVV.

The CDR3 DNA is TGTGCCTGGAACTTACAGGGGATAGGCGGCTACACCTTC. It yields the protein CAWNLQGIGGYTF. The V gene is TRBV30, the J gene TRBJ1-2, with TRBD1 identical over 7 bases. Looked up from germline, CDR1 is GTSNPN and CDR2 is SVGIG (reference sequence). The CDR3 has 13 residues. The V gene end was trimmed by 4 bases and the J gene end by 8 bases; junction bases not matched to a gene: 10.

This chain joins TRBV16 and TRBJ1-6, with D tentatively TRBD1 (5 bases). Germline CDR1 is KGHSY and CDR2 is FQNENV. This CDR3 has 18 amino acids. V was pared by 0 bases and J by 7 bases, with 19 bases between. The CDR3 DNA reads TGTGCCAGCAGCCAATCAATGCCCTCCGGACGGGGGAATTCACCCCTCCACTTT. It codes for CASSQSMPSGRGNSPLHF.

This chain uses TRBV24-1 with TRBJ2-1; D uncertain. The CDR3 contains 11 residues. CDR1 and CDR2 from the germline V gene are KGHDR and SFDVKD. Trimming cost V 6 bases and J 10 bases, with 9 bases left between them. This CDR3 reads CATSSYGEQFF. The CDR3 bases are TGTGCCACCAGTTCCTACGGGGAGCAGTTCTTC.